What follows are 3 T cell receptor beta chains derived from one specimen sequenced in a study of shared clonotypes between healthy human individuals. Data came from immunoSEQ multiplex PCR; TCRdb stores just in-frame clones and leaves some out. The sample has around 500,000 clones, 79% seen once. Sequenced: PBMCs. The receptors shown here come from a woman aged 40 to 50 in good health. Some clones in this sample may be carry-over from other donors' samples.

The chain carries TRBV18 and TRBJ1-1; the match to TRBD1 covers 7 bases. The CDR3 sequence is 13 residues long. Germline CDR1 KGHSH, CDR2 LQKENI. V lost 5 bases and J lost 3; bases outside the gene matches: 3. This CDR3 reads CASSTGQDTEAFF. In nucleotides, the CDR3 is TGTGCCAGCTCAACCGGACAGGACACTGAAGCTTTCTTT.

The chain has TRBV9 and TRBJ1-4; tentative D call: TRBD1 (6 bases). Trimming removed 3 bases from V and 7 bases from J, with 10 bases in between. Per the germline V gene, CDR1 is SGDLS and CDR2 is YYNGEE. This CDR3 is 13 amino acids long. In nucleotides, the CDR3 is TGTGCCAGCAGCGCAGGGGTAGGTGAAAAACTGTTTTTT. Amino acid sequence: CASSAGVGEKLFF.

This clone appeared a few times. The chain recombines TRBV5-1 with TRBJ1-3, with D possibly matching TRBD1 (6 bases). In germline, CDR1 is SGHRS, CDR2 YFSETQ. The V gene lost 1 base and the J gene lost 0 bases, with 11 bases spanning the gap. The CDR3 runs to 16 residues. The CDR3 loop is CASSLSGEASGNTIYF. In nucleotides, the CDR3 is TGCGCCAGCAGCTTGTCAGGGGAGGCCTCTGGAAACACCATATATTTT.